This TCR beta chain was identified in a study of blood T cell repertoires in COVID-19. Overall study: Spain, Italy and the United States supplied samples that represented acute and convalescent COVID-19. T cells, B-cell-depleted T cells, or PBMCs provided the cDNA or gDNA that served as material.

Authors' processing steps: Reference gene primer amplification gave estimated nucleated cell counts. Libraries were prepared by immunoSEQ multiplex PCR; TCRdb keeps only in-frame clonotypes and omits some of them. Clonal size and the V and J genes are those of that table, whereas D and trimming came from the DNA. Of 150,000 to 200,000 clones detected, more than 80% appear once; the ten largest clones hold around 9.9%. This clone was counted a few times. V shed 3 bases, J shed 2 bases, and the junction held 4 bases outside the gene matches. Looked up from germline, CDR1 is DFQATT and CDR2 is SNEGSKA (reference sequence). This CDR3 comprises 15 residues.

J is TRBJ2-1 and V is TRBV20-1; 10 positions match TRBD2. The receptor comes from a human donor in a cohort sampled during active COVID-19. Sequencing was performed on peripheral blood. The CDR3 DNA reads TGCAGTGCTAGTCTTCTAGCGGGGGCCTACAATGAGCAGTTCTTC. Residues: CSASLLAGAYNEQFF.